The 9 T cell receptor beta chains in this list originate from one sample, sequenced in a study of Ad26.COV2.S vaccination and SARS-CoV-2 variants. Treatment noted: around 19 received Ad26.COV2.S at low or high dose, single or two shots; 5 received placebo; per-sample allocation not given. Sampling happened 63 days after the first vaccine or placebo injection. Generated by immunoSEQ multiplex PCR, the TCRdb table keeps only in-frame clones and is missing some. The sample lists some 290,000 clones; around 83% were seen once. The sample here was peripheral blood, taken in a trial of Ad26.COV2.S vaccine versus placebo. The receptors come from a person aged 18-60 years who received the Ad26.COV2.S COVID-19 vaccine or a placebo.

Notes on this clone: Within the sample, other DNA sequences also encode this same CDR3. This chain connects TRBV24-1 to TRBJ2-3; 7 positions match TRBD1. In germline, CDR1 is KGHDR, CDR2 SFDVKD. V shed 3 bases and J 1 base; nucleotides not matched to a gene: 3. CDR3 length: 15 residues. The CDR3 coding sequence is TGTGCCACCAGTGATCCCGGGACAGGCACAGATACGCAGTATTTT. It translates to CATSDPGTGTDTQYF.

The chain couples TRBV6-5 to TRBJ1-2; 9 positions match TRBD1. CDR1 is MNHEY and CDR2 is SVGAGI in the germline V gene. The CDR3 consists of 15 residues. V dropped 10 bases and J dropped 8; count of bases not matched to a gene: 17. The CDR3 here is CATNRQGEKSDGYTF. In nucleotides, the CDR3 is TGTGCCACCAACCGACAGGGGGAGAAGTCCGACGGCTACACCTTC.

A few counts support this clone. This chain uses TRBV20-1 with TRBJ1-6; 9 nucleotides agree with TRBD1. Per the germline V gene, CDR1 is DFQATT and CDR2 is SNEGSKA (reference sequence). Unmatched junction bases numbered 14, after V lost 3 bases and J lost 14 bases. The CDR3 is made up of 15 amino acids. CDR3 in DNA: TGCAGTGCTAGTGGTACGGGACAGGGTCCTCGGGCCCTCCACTTT. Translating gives CSASGTGQGPRALHF.

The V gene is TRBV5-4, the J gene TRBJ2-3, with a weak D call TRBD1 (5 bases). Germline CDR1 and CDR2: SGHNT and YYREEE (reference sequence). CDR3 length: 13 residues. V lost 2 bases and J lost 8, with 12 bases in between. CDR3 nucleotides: TGTGCCAGCAGCTTAACAGGCTTGGGTACGCAGTATTTT. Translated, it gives CASSLTGLGTQYF. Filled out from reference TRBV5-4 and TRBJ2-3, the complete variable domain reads ETGVTQSPTHLIKTRGQQVTLRCSSQSGHNTVSWYQQALGQGPQFIFQYYREEENGRGNFPPRFSGLQFPNYSSELNVNALELDDSALYLCASSLTGLGTQYFGPGTRLTVL.

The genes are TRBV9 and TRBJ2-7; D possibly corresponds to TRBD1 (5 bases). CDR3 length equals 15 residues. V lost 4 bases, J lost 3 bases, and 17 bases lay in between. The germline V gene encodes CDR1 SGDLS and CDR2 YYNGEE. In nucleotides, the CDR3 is TGTGCCAGCAGCCCTCCGGGCAGGGATTTCTACGAGCAGTACTTC. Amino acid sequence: CASSPPGRDFYEQYF.

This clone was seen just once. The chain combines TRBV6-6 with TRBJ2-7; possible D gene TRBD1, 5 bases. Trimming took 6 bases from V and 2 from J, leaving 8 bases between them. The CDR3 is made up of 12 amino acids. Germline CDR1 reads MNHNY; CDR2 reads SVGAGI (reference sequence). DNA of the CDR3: TGTGCCAGCAGAGACAGTACCTACGAGCAGTACTTC. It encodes CASRDSTYEQYF.

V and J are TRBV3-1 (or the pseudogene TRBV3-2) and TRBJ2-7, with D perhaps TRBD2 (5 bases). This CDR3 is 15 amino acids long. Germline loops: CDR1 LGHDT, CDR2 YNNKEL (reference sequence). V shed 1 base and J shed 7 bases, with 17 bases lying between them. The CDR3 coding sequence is TGTGCCAGCAGCCAAGGAATACGCCTAGCCAAAGAGCAGTACTTC. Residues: CASSQGIRLAKEQYF.

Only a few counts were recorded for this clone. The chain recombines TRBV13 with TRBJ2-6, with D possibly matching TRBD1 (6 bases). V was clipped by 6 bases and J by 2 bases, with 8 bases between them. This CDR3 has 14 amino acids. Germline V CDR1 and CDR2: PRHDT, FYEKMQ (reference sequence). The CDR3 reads CASSTGPGANVLTF. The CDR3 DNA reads TGTGCCAGCAGTACAGGGCCTGGGGCCAACGTCCTGACTTTC.

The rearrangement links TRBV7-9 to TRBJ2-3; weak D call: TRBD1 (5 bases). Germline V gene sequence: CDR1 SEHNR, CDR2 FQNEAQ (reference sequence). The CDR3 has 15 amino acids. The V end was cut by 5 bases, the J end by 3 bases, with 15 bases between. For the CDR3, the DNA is TGTGCCAGCAGCCTCCAGGGAACCGGAACAGATACGCAGTATTTT. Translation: CASSLQGTGTDTQYF.